The clone carrying this T cell receptor beta chain has a count of ten or more. Its specificity is not known. The cDNA was synthesized by 5'RACE incorporating 10-nucleotide random UMIs. Each CDR3 protein is one row after TCRdb ran MiXCR on the 5' RACE reads. Of roughly 38,000 distinct CDR3 sequences in the sample, roughly 10% are singletons; the top ten hold roughly 3.7%. This entry is derived from a study of neurological immune-mediated disorders. Study-wide results and limits: Private repertoires in all groups were suggested by the absence of shared CDR3 amino acid sequences among expanded clones across subjects.

The CDR3 runs to 18 residues. Trimming took 1 base from V and 6 from J; bases not matched to a gene: 16. Germline V gene lookup returns CDR1 MGHRA and CDR2 YSYEKL. The time point denotes: technical triplicate 1. The sample comprised PBMCs. The rearrangement uses TRBV4-1 and TRBJ1-2; 8 nucleotides match TRBD1. The sequence was obtained from a man in his sixties with HTLV-1-associated myelopathy (HAM/TSP). The CDR3 here is CASSQVIVGQTGVDGYTF. The CDR3 nucleotides read TGCGCCAGCAGCCAAGTCATAGTCGGGCAGACAGGGGTTGATGGCTACACCTTC.